The 5 T cell receptor beta chains in this list originate from one sample, sequenced in a study of Ad26.COV2.S vaccination and SARS-CoV-2 variants. Treatment reported: some 19 received Ad26.COV2.S at low or high dose, single or two shots; five or six received placebo; per-sample allocation not given. Sampling took place 63 days after the first vaccine or placebo injection. Libraries were prepared by immunoSEQ multiplex PCR; TCRdb keeps only in-frame clonotypes and omits some of them. The sample has a few hundred thousand clones, approximately 88% seen once. The sample consisted of peripheral blood, taken in a trial of Ad26.COV2.S vaccine versus placebo. The receptors derive from a person between 18 and 65 years old who received the Ad26.COV2.S COVID-19 vaccine or a placebo.

The genes are TRBV27 and TRBJ2-2; D is undetermined. This CDR3 region has 14 residues. The V gene lost 8 bases and the J gene lost 2 bases, with 12 bases spanning the gap. Germline CDR1 reads MNHEY; CDR2 reads SMNVEV (reference sequence). The CDR3 DNA follows: TGTGCCAGCCGCCTTGTCAGAAACACCGGGGAGCTGTTTTTT. This gives the protein CASRLVRNTGELFF.

V and J are TRBV5-5 and TRBJ2-6, with TRBD1 matching 10 bases. The germline CDR1 and CDR2 sequences are SGHKS and YYEKEE (reference sequence). Unmatched junction bases numbered 5, after V lost 5 bases and J lost 0 bases. The length of the CDR3 is 17 residues. The CDR3 region is CASRPGQGYSGANVLTF. In nucleotides, the CDR3 is TGTGCCAGCAGACCGGGACAGGGGTACTCTGGGGCCAACGTCCTGACTTTC.

The CDR3 sequence is CASSSDQGQPQHF. CDR3 DNA sequence: TGTGCCAGCAGCTCCGACCAGGGCCAACCCCAGCATTTT. The gene calls are TRBV7-6 and TRBJ1-5; maybe TRBD1 (5 bases). V was trimmed by 4 bases and J by 10 bases, leaving 14 bases between them. Germline lookup yields CDR1 SGHVS and CDR2 FNYEAQ. The CDR3 length is 13 residues.

The count of this clone is one. V is TRBV5-4 and J is TRBJ2-7; D perhaps matches TRBD1 (6 bases). Germline values: CDR1 SGHNT, CDR2 YYREEE (reference sequence). The V gene lost 4 bases and the J gene lost 0 bases, with 17 bases spanning the gap. The CDR3 length is 16 residues. The CDR3 reads CASSLGRQARSYEQYF. In DNA form, the CDR3 reads TGTGCCAGCAGCCTGGGTCGACAGGCTCGCTCCTACGAGCAGTACTTC.

The chain employs TRBV6-5 and TRBJ2-1, with 8 bases aligning to TRBD2. The CDR3 is 14 residues long. Germline V CDR1 and CDR2: MNHEY, SVGAGI. The V and J ends lost 6 bases and 10 bases, in that order; junction bases with no gene match: 11. CDR3 coding DNA: TGTGCCAGCAGACCTATCAGCGGGGGAGGCGAGCAGTTCTTC. The encoded protein is CASRPISGGGEQFF.